These 8 T cell receptor beta chains were sequenced from one sample in a study of Tregs in tolerant kidney transplant recipients. The assay was immunoSEQ multiplex PCR, and TCRdb's table has in-frame clones only and misses some. The sample yields about 50,000 clones, roughly nine tenths seen once. Recipients received nonmyeloablative bone marrow transplants from related graft donors, with transient mixed chimerism. This sample comprised CD8+ T cells from blood (PBMCs), obtained 12 months after the transplant. Receptor source: a human patient who received a combined kidney and bone marrow transplant. Part of the T cell pool may stem from the graft donor.

V and J are TRBV5-1 and TRBJ2-7; 8 nucleotides line up with TRBD1. Unmatched junction bases numbered 12, after V lost 0 bases and J lost 4 bases. This CDR3 has 17 residues. Germline V CDR1 and CDR2: SGHRS, YFSETQ. The CDR3 region has the DNA TGCGCCAGCAGCTTGGAACGCACAGGGGGTGTAGCATACGAGCAGTACTTC. This encodes CASSLERTGGVAYEQYF.

This clone has a single count. This chain connects TRBV5-1 to TRBJ2-7; 8 bases line up with TRBD1. Germline V lookup: CDR1 SGHRS, CDR2 YFSETQ. V dropped 3 bases and J dropped 3; count of bases not matched to a gene: 8. The CDR3 is made up of 15 amino acids. CDR3 in amino acids: CASSYQRQGSYEQYF. In DNA form, the CDR3 reads TGCGCCAGCAGCTACCAGCGACAGGGGAGCTACGAGCAGTACTTC.

The rearrangement uses TRBV11-1 and TRBJ2-7, with 7 bases that match TRBD1. This CDR3 comprises 14 residues. J lost 3 bases, V lost 1 base, and 3 bases had no gene match. Germline V gives CDR1 SGHAT, CDR2 FQDESV (reference sequence). The CDR3 DNA reads TGTGCCAGCAGCTTAGTCGGGGACAGCTACGAGCAGTACTTC. Protein product: CASSLVGDSYEQYF.

This chain connects TRBV13 to TRBJ2-7, with 7 positions matching TRBD1. This CDR3 spans 18 amino acids. After removal of 3 bases from V and 0 bases from J, the junction contained 14 bases not matched to a gene. Germline CDR1 PRHDT, CDR2 FYEKMQ (reference sequence). The CDR3 region is CASSFATPETGNSYEQYF. The CDR3 DNA reads TGTGCCAGCAGCTTTGCAACCCCGGAGACAGGGAACTCCTACGAGCAGTACTTC.

The rearrangement links TRBV7-2 to TRBJ2-1; D gene unclear. The CDR3 covers 12 residues. Trimming shortened V by 4 bases and J by 8 bases, and 9 bases separated the two germline ends. The V gene's germline CDR1 is SGHTA and CDR2 FQGNSA. CDR3 region: CASSSYLHEQFF. The CDR3 nucleotides read TGTGCCAGCAGCTCCTATCTACATGAGCAGTTCTTC.

This chain uses TRBV7-2 with TRBJ1-6; weak D call: TRBD1 (5 bases). CDR1 SGHTA and CDR2 FQGNSA come from the germline V gene. Trimming cost V 5 bases and J 2 bases, with 22 bases left between them. This CDR3 is 19 amino acids long. CDR3 sequence reads: CASSRGSGAPRPYNSPLHF. In DNA form, the CDR3 reads TGTGCCAGCAGCCGGGGGAGCGGGGCCCCCCGGCCCTATAATTCACCCCTCCACTTT.

J is TRBJ2-1 and V is TRBV7-9; D may be TRBD1 (5 bases). The CDR3 is 15 amino acids. Deletions cut 5 bases from V and 3 bases from J, with 14 bases between. From germline, CDR1 is SEHNR and CDR2 FQNEAQ (reference sequence). The DNA of the CDR3 is TGTGCCAGCAGCCCCGGACATCCACTCTACAATGAGCAGTTCTTC. Protein sequence: CASSPGHPLYNEQFF.

This chain uses TRBV30 with TRBJ1-2; the match to TRBD1 covers 9 bases. CDR3 length: 14 residues. With V trimmed by 4 bases and J by 4 bases, 7 bases remained unmatched. CDR1 and CDR2 from the germline V gene are GTSNPN and SVGIG (reference sequence). CDR3 nucleotide sequence: TGTGCCTGGACCCAACCGACAGGGGGCTATGGCTACACCTTC. It yields the protein CAWTQPTGGYGYTF.